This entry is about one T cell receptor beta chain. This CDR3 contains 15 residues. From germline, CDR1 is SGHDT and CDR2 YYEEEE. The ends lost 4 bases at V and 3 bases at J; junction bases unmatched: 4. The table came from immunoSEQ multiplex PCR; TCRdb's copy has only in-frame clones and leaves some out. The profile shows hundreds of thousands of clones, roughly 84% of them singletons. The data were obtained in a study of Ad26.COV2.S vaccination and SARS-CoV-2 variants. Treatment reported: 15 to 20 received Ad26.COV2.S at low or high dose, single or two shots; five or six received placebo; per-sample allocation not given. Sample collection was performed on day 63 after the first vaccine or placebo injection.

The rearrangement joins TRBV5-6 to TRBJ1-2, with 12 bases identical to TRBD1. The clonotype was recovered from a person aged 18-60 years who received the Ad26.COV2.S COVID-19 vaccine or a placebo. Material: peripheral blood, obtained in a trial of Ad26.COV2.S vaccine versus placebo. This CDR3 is CASSPGQGADYGYTF. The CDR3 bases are TGTGCCAGCAGCCCGGGACAGGGGGCAGACTATGGCTACACCTTC.